These 29 T cell receptor beta chains came from one sample sequenced in a study of shared clonotypes between healthy human individuals. Terminally differentiated effector memory CD45RA+ cells were left out of the naive CD8 fraction, which was CD45RO-negative and positively selected for CCR7. Assay: immunoSEQ multiplex PCR; the TCRdb copy retains only in-frame clones and omits some. The table lists hundreds of thousands of clones, 95% to 97% of them singletons, with roughly 0.23% in the top ten. The sequencing sample was made of naive CD8+ T cells sorted from blood. The receptor source for this set is a man aged 25 to 40 in good health.

A single count supports this clone. The CDR3 DNA sequence: TGTGCCAGCAGTTTATGGTGGGGCGAGACCCAGTACTTC. Its protein product is CASSLWWGETQYF. V and J are TRBV27 and TRBJ2-5, with TRBD1 as a possible D gene (5 bases). Germline CDR1 and CDR2: MNHEY and SMNVEV (reference sequence). V was trimmed by 1 base and J by 5 bases, leaving 8 bases between them. This CDR3 is built from 13 residues.

The chain carries TRBV5-1 and TRBJ2-7, with a weak D call TRBD1 (5 bases). This CDR3 region has 15 residues. The V end lost 2 bases, the J end lost 0 bases, and 12 bases lay between the germline ends. Germline V CDR1 and CDR2: SGHRS, YFSETQ. Written as DNA, the CDR3 is TGCGCCAGCAGCTTCAGGGCTATGAGCTCCTACGAGCAGTACTTC. This translates into CASSFRAMSSYEQYF.

J is TRBJ2-2 and V is TRBV27; 11 bases agree with TRBD2. The CDR3 is made up of 16 amino acids. V lost 2 bases to trimming and J lost 7 bases; unmatched junction nucleotides: 6. The germline V gene encodes CDR1 MNHEY and CDR2 SMNVEV (reference sequence). CDR3 in amino acids: CASSLTTSGIVGELFF. In DNA, the CDR3 is TGTGCCAGCAGTTTAACGACTAGCGGGATTGTCGGGGAGCTGTTTTTT.

The genes are TRBV4-3 and TRBJ1-2; the match to TRBD1 covers 9 bases. From germline, CDR1 is LGHNA and CDR2 YSLEER. The CDR3 consists of 18 residues. J was trimmed by 4 bases and V by 0 bases; bases with no gene match: 12. This CDR3 reads CASSQDPWTGDGIYGYTF. In DNA form, the CDR3 reads TGCGCCAGCAGCCAAGATCCGTGGACAGGGGACGGTATCTATGGCTACACCTTC.

This chain links TRBV5-1 with TRBJ2-7, with TRBD1 identical over 8 bases. V was clipped by 3 bases and J by 5 bases; unmatched bases: 7. The germline V gene has CDR1 SGHRS and CDR2 YFSETQ. The CDR3 is 14 amino acids. CDR3 nucleotides: TGCGCCAGCAGCTATGGACAGGGATCACACGAGCAGTACTTC. Translating gives CASSYGQGSHEQYF.

This chain links TRBV14 with TRBJ2-7; D is possibly TRBD2 (6 bases). Per germline, CDR1 SGHDN and CDR2 FVKESK. Trimming left V 4 bases short and J 3 bases short, with 13 bases between. The CDR3 consists of 14 residues. The CDR3 region has the DNA TGTGCCAGCAGCCGCTGGACTACCTACTACGAGCAGTACTTC. It yields the protein CASSRWTTYYEQYF.

The chain has TRBV27 and TRBJ2-1; D not certain. CDR3 length: 14 residues. Germline lookup yields CDR1 MNHEY and CDR2 SMNVEV (reference sequence). Trimming left V 3 bases short and J 4 bases short, with 10 bases between. DNA for the CDR3: TGTGCCAGCAGTTTGGATTACGGTTACAATGAGCAGTTCTTC. Translated: CASSLDYGYNEQFF.

The chain combines TRBV9 with TRBJ2-7, with 7 bases that match TRBD2. The CDR3 consists of 15 residues. The V and J ends lost 0 bases and 1 base, in that order; junction bases with no gene match: 4. The germline gives CDR1 SGDLS, CDR2 YYNGEE. CDR3 nucleotides: TGTGCCAGCAGCGTAGGGGAGGGAGTGTCCTACGAGCAGTACTTC. This sequence encodes CASSVGEGVSYEQYF.

J is TRBJ2-1 and V is TRBV7-9; TRBD1 is a possible D gene (6 bases). CDR3 length: 16 amino acids. Germline CDR1 SEHNR, CDR2 FQNEAQ (reference sequence). V was clipped by 2 bases and J by 0 bases, with 11 bases between them. CDR3 DNA: TGTGCCAGCAGCTTAACCCTGGACAGCTCCTACAATGAGCAGTTCTTC. As protein: CASSLTLDSSYNEQFF.

This clone has only a few counts. The gene calls are TRBV7-9 and TRBJ2-7; D is possibly TRBD1 (5 bases). The germline V gene encodes CDR1 SEHNR and CDR2 FQNEAQ (reference sequence). The CDR3 totals 14 residues. Between the trimmed V and J ends, which lost 2 bases and 3 bases, there was a span of 11 bases. The CDR3, as DNA: TGTGCCAGCAGCTTACAGGGTGCGGTCTACGAGCAGTACTTC. Protein sequence: CASSLQGAVYEQYF.

The chain links TRBV30 to TRBJ2-3; the D gene is possibly TRBD2 (6 bases). V gave up 4 bases and J gave up 5 bases, with 13 bases separating them. Germline values: CDR1 GTSNPN, CDR2 SVGIG (reference sequence). The CDR3 covers 13 residues. CDR3 bases: TGTGCCTGGAATACGGGAGTGGGAGATACGCAGTATTTT. It encodes CAWNTGVGDTQYF.

The chain recombines TRBV10-3 with TRBJ2-7; TRBD1 agrees at 8 bases. The CDR3 has 18 residues. V lost 3 bases to trimming and J lost 3 bases; unmatched junction nucleotides: 16. Germline CDR1 ENHRY, CDR2 SYGVKD. CDR3 coding DNA: TGTGCCATCAGTGAACAGGGGGACAAAGAAGACGGCTACTACGAGCAGTACTTC. Translating it yields CAISEQGDKEDGYYEQYF.

The chain links TRBV6-1 to TRBJ1-2; a possible D gene is TRBD1 (6 bases). The ends were cut back, 4 bases at V and 0 bases at J, with 12 bases in the middle. CDR1 and CDR2 (germline): MNHNS, SASEGT. The CDR3 contains 15 residues. CDR3 DNA: TGTGCCAGCAGTGTTCGGACAGCTCCTAACTATGGCTACACCTTC. Protein: CASSVRTAPNYGYTF.

The rearrangement links TRBV7-3 to TRBJ2-1, with 12 positions matching TRBD2. Germline values: CDR1 SGHTA, CDR2 FQGTGA. This CDR3 comprises 14 residues. Unmatched junction bases numbered 5, after V lost 7 bases and J lost 7 bases. CDR3 region: CASKSSGRANEQFF. The CDR3 DNA follows: TGTGCCAGCAAATCTAGCGGGAGGGCGAATGAGCAGTTCTTC.

The V and J genes are TRBV4-1 and TRBJ2-1; D unresolved. Germline V gene sequence: CDR1 MGHRA, CDR2 YSYEKL. The CDR3 loop spans 12 amino acids. The V end lost 7 bases, the J end lost 4 bases, and 8 bases lay between the germline ends. CDR3 nucleotide sequence: TGCGCCAGCATGGCCGTATACAATGAGCAGTTCTTC. Amino acid sequence: CASMAVYNEQFF.

The chain links TRBV11-2 to TRBJ2-7; D unclear. Trimming left V 5 bases short and J 3 bases short, with 14 bases between. CDR1 and CDR2 from the germline V gene are SGHAT and FQNNGV. The CDR3 loop spans 14 amino acids. CDR3 amino acids: CASSQIIPIYEQYF. For the CDR3, the DNA is TGTGCCAGCAGCCAGATCATACCTATCTACGAGCAGTACTTC.

CDR3 amino acids: CASTTWDREGTGELFF. The CDR3 bases are TGTGCCAGCACAACCTGGGACAGGGAAGGTACCGGGGAGCTGTTTTTT. The V and J genes are TRBV4-2 and TRBJ2-2; 9 bases agree with TRBD1. The ends lost 7 bases at V and 5 bases at J; junction bases unmatched: 11. This CDR3 comprises 16 residues. CDR1 and CDR2 from the germline V gene are LGHNA and YNFKEQ.

J is TRBJ2-7 and V is TRBV6-5, with 8 nucleotides matching TRBD1. CDR1 and CDR2 from the germline V gene are MNHEY and SVGAGI. Trimming removed 6 bases from V and 5 bases from J; junction bases left unmatched: 9. The length of the CDR3 is 14 residues. CDR3 region: CASSLDRAHDEQYF. The CDR3 nucleotides are TGTGCCAGCAGCCTGGACAGGGCACACGACGAGCAGTACTTC.

V and J are TRBV5-4 and TRBJ2-7, with unresolved D. V was cut by 4 bases and J by 0 bases, with 8 bases left in between. The germline gives CDR1 SGHNT, CDR2 YYREEE (reference sequence). The CDR3 loop spans 13 amino acids. CDR3 protein: CASSQNPSYEQYF. DNA of the CDR3: TGTGCCAGCAGCCAGAATCCCTCCTACGAGCAGTACTTC.

The sample holds one count of this clone. DNA of the CDR3: TGTGCCAGCAGTTTAGAGGCGACAAACCAGCAGTTCTTC. It is translated as CASSLEATNQQFF. The V gene is TRBV27, the J gene TRBJ2-1; D is ambiguous. The germline V and J ends were trimmed by 2 bases and 11 bases, with 13 bases remaining between them. The CDR3 is made up of 13 amino acids. Germline CDR1 is MNHEY and CDR2 is SMNVEV (reference sequence).

The count of this clone is one. The V call is TRBV19, the J call TRBJ2-1, with 11 nucleotides matching TRBD1. The junction had 9 bases not matched to a gene; V was cut back by 7 bases and J by 4 bases. CDR1 LNHDA and CDR2 SQIVND come from the germline V gene (reference sequence). CDR3 size: 16 residues. The CDR3 loop is CASTLEGQGGYNEQFF. The CDR3 DNA sequence: TGTGCCAGTACCCTCGAGGGACAGGGGGGTTACAATGAGCAGTTCTTC.

The chain has TRBV5-5 and TRBJ1-5; 9 bases agree with TRBD1. CDR1 and CDR2 from the germline V gene are SGHKS and YYEKEE (reference sequence). After removal of 4 bases from V and 6 bases from J, the junction contained 8 bases not matched to a gene. The CDR3 extends over 15 amino acids. The CDR3 nucleotides read TGTGCCAGCAGCCCGGGACAGGGAAGAACTCAGCCCCAGCATTTT. It codes for CASSPGQGRTQPQHF.

This clone showed up just once. This chain uses TRBV10-1 with TRBJ2-1; TRBD2 agrees at 9 bases. The J segment lost 8 bases and the V segment lost 3 bases, leaving 11 bases of the junction unmatched. Germline V gene data show CDR1 as WNHNN and CDR2 as SYGVQD (reference sequence). The CDR3 runs to 16 residues. For the CDR3, the DNA is TGCGCCAGCAGTGAAGGTGCGGGAGGGGCTGGCGATGAGCAGTTCTTC. Translated, it gives CASSEGAGGAGDEQFF.

The chain carries TRBV5-4 and TRBJ2-7; 8 bases match TRBD1. The V segment lost 4 bases and the J segment 3 bases; nucleotides outside the gene matches: 6. There are 14 residues in the CDR3. CDR1 is SGHNT, CDR2 YYREEE, per germline (reference sequence). CDR3 DNA: TGTGCCAGCAGCGACGGACAGGGTGACTACGAGCAGTACTTC. Amino acid sequence: CASSDGQGDYEQYF.

The genes are TRBV5-1 and TRBJ2-7; D may be TRBD1 or TRBD2 (5 bases each). Trimming left V 4 bases short and J 2 bases short, with 19 bases between. The CDR3 runs 16 residues. Germline V gene sequence: CDR1 SGHRS, CDR2 YFSETQ. The chain's CDR3 is CASSLDRGARTYEQYF. CDR3 sequence (DNA): TGCGCCAGCAGCCTGGACCGGGGCGCAAGAACCTACGAGCAGTACTTC.

The V and J genes are TRBV9 and TRBJ2-3, with TRBD2 matching over 12 bases. Unmatched junction bases numbered 5, after V lost 0 bases and J lost 3 bases. Germline-derived CDR1 and CDR2 are SGDLS and YYNGEE. This CDR3 region has 17 residues. CDR3: CASSVGLTSGGTDTQYF. The CDR3 DNA follows: TGTGCCAGCAGCGTAGGATTAACTAGCGGGGGGACAGATACGCAGTATTTT.

J is TRBJ2-7 and V is TRBV29-1; D possibly uses TRBD1 or TRBD2 (6 bases each). CDR1 SQVTM and CDR2 ANQGSEA come from the germline V gene. The length of the CDR3 is 15 residues. The V end lost 0 bases, the J end lost 5 bases, and 17 bases lay between the germline ends. The CDR3 region is CSVEDLSGEDHEQYF. For the CDR3, the DNA is TGCAGCGTTGAAGATCTGTCAGGGGAGGACCACGAGCAGTACTTC.

The J gene is TRBJ1-2, the V gene TRBV29-1; unclear D gene. CDR1 SQVTM and CDR2 ANQGSEA come from the germline V gene. The CDR3 is 14 residues long. The V gene lost 1 base and the J gene lost 6 bases, with 15 bases spanning the gap. The CDR3 loop reads CSVEGLVGLDGYTF. Written as DNA, the CDR3 is TGCAGCGTTGAAGGGCTTGTCGGGCTGGATGGCTACACCTTC. Full variable domain (missing parts from reference TRBV29-1 and TRBJ1-2): SAVISQKPSRDICQRGTSLTIQCQVDSQVTMMFWYRQQPGQSLTLIATANQGSEATYESGFVIDKFPISRPNLTFSTLTVSNMSPEDSSIYLCSVEGLVGLDGYTFGSGTRLTVV.

V is TRBV11-3 and J is TRBJ1-2; no clear D. Trimming shortened V by 1 base and J by 4 bases, and 4 bases separated the two germline ends. There are 12 residues in the CDR3. Germline CDR1 reads SGHNT; CDR2 reads YENEEA. CDR3 sequence (DNA): TGTGCCAGCAGCTTAGGGGGCTATGGCTACACCTTC. It yields the protein CASSLGGYGYTF.